These T cell receptor beta chains were read from a single sample in a study of radiotherapy plus CTLA-4 blockade in lung cancer. Method: immunoSEQ multiplex PCR; TCRdb's copy keeps in-frame clones and lacks some. The repertoire holds roughly 50,000 clones, with around 76% as singletons. The starting material was peripheral blood, obtained from a patient treated with radiotherapy plus ipilimumab. The receptors here all came from a human donor with non-small cell lung cancer who had stable disease on radiotherapy plus ipilimumab. Both conserved end residues are part of each CDR3. The D gene is left open where the match is weak. Some rows mark clone size as missing; the rest say once, few, many or name a class of expanded clone.

abundance	d_gene	j_gene	v_gene	CDR3nt	CDR3aa
.	.	TRBJ1-1	TRBV30	TGTGCCTGGAGACTGACAGTGAACACTGAAGCTTTCTTT	CAWRLTVNTEAFF
.	.	TRBJ1-1	TRBV30	TGTGCCTGGAGTTACAGGGAGAGGAACACTGAAGCTTTCTTT	CAWSYRERNTEAFF
once	TRBD2	TRBJ2-3	TRBV7-8	TGTGCCAGCAGCTTAACGGCTAGCGGGGGGGCGCGGTTGCGAGATACGCAGTATTTT	CASSLTASGGARLRDTQYF
.	TRBD1	TRBJ2-1	TRBV6-6	TGTGCCAGCAGTCTCGGGACAGGGTTAAATGAGCAGTTCTTC	CASSLGTGLNEQFF
few	.	TRBJ2-2	TRBV5-1	TGCGCCAGCAGCTTGGGGAACACCGGGGAGCTGTTTTTT	CASSLGNTGELFF
.	TRBD2	TRBJ2-3	TRBV18	TGTGCCAGCTCACTAGCGACTAGCGGGGGGGCAGATACGCAGTATTTT	CASSLATSGGADTQYF
.	TRBD1	TRBJ1-2	TRBV12-5	TGTGCTAGTGGTTTGGACTCCGGGACAGGGGGCTTGTTGGGCTATGGCTACACCTTC	CASGLDSGTGGLLGYGYTF
.	.	TRBJ2-5	TRBV5-1	TGCGCCAGCACATCTTTCCAAGAGACCCAGTACTTC	CASTSFQETQYF
.	.	TRBJ2-1	TRBV27	TGTGCCAGCAGTCCCTGGGGAAGCTACAATGAGCAGTTCTTC	CASSPWGSYNEQFF
.	TRBD2	TRBJ2-3	TRBV7-2	TGTGCCAGCAGCTTAAGACCAACTAGCGGGGCAAACACAGATACGCAGTATTTT	CASSLRPTSGANTDTQYF
.	.	TRBJ2-4	TRBV10-3	TGTGCCATCAGTGAGTCGAACGCGGTTGGAGACATTCAGTACTTC	CAISESNAVGDIQYF
few	.	TRBJ1-5	TRBV10-3	TGTGCCACGACCCCCGAGACAAACCGCAATCAGCCCCAGCATTTT	CATTPETNRNQPQHF
.	TRBD1	TRBJ1-2	TRBV2	TGTGCCAGCAGTGGCGCGTGGACAGGGAGCGGCTACACCTTC	CASSGAWTGSGYTF
.	.	TRBJ1-2	TRBV10-2	TGCGCCAGCAGTGATTCGGGGTTTAGGGGATCTAACTATGGCTACACCTTC	CASSDSGFRGSNYGYTF
.	TRBD1	TRBJ2-2	TRBV6-5	TGTGCCAGCAGACAGGGGGCCGGGGAGCTGTTTTTT	CASRQGAGELFF
.	TRBD1	TRBJ1-2	TRBV19	TGTGCCAGTAGCCAAAGGACAGGGGAGCGAGGCTACACCTTC	CASSQRTGERGYTF
.	TRBD2	TRBJ2-3	TRBV9	TGTGCCAGCAGCGTACTGGGACTAGCGGGGGGCACAGATACGCAGTATTTT	CASSVLGLAGGTDTQYF
few	TRBD1	TRBJ2-2	TRBV6-4	TGTGCCAGCAGTGACGGGACAGGGGTCACCGGGGAGCTGTTTTTT	CASSDGTGVTGELFF
.	.	TRBJ2-3	TRBV6-1	TGTGCCAGCAGTGCCAGAGATACGCAGTATTTT	CASSARDTQYF
.	TRBD1	TRBJ2-2	TRBV5-6	TGTGCCAGCAGCCAAGGACAGGGAGCGATCACCGGGGAGCTGTTTTTT	CASSQGQGAITGELFF